What follows are 7 T cell receptor beta chains derived from one specimen sequenced in a study of blood T cell repertoires in COVID-19. Sequenced by immunoSEQ multiplex PCR; TCRdb stores in-frame clones only, minus some. The data show approximately 140,000 clones, about 83% seen once. The sample consisted of peripheral blood. The receptors were gathered from a man in his forties or fifties with active or convalescent COVID-19.

The chain is built from TRBV5-1 and TRBJ2-7, with 8 bases fitting TRBD1. The CDR3 sequence is 14 residues long. Per the germline V gene, CDR1 is SGHRS and CDR2 is YFSETQ. Germline trimming cut 1 base from V and 5 bases from J; bases unmatched to any gene: 5. CDR3 nucleotide sequence: TGCGCCAGCAGCTTGAGGACAGGGAACGACGAGCAGTACTTC. Residues: CASSLRTGNDEQYF.

The chain has TRBV2 and TRBJ2-4; TRBD1 agrees at 8 bases. The CDR3 runs 15 residues. Per germline, CDR1 SNHLY and CDR2 FYNNEI. V was clipped by 4 bases and J by 3 bases; unmatched bases: 5. CDR3 coding DNA: TGTGCCAGCAGTGGACAGGGGTTTGGCAAAAACATTCAGTACTTC. Translation gives CASSGQGFGKNIQYF.

V usage is TRBV4-1 and J usage is TRBJ2-3; 10 bases are a match to TRBD2. Germline V gene data show CDR1 as MGHRA and CDR2 as YSYEKL. The junction had 8 bases not matched to a gene; V was cut back by 2 bases and J by 0 bases. This CDR3 is 18 amino acids long. The CDR3 protein is CASSQLAGGSTSTDTQYF. The CDR3 coding sequence is TGCGCCAGCAGCCAATTAGCGGGGGGCTCGACTAGCACAGATACGCAGTATTTT.

The chain links TRBV6-7 to TRBJ1-2; 7 nucleotides agree with TRBD1. TRBV6-7 is an ORF for which the function is uncertain. The CDR3 consists of 12 residues. The V segment lost 9 bases and the J segment 3 bases; nucleotides outside the gene matches: 4. The CDR3 nucleotides read TGTGCCAGGCCTACAGGGGACTATGGCTACACCTTC. Translation gives CARPTGDYGYTF.

This chain connects TRBV6-6 to TRBJ2-3; tentative D call: TRBD2 (5 bases). Per germline, CDR1 MNHNY and CDR2 SVGAGI (reference sequence). CDR3 size: 14 residues. V was clipped by 6 bases and J by 0 bases, with 10 bases between them. In nucleotides, the CDR3 is TGTGCCAGCAGACCCCGGACTAGCACAGATACGCAGTATTTT. The encoded protein is CASRPRTSTDTQYF.

The chain couples TRBV2 to TRBJ1-6; 10 nucleotides line up with TRBD1. The CDR3 sequence is 13 residues long. V gave up 6 bases and J gave up 10 bases; unmatched junction bases: 3. Germline CDR1 reads SNHLY; CDR2 reads FYNNEI. The chain's CDR3 is CASRGQGNSPLHF. CDR3 DNA: TGTGCCAGCAGGGGACAGGGGAACTCACCCCTCCACTTT.

This chain uses TRBV14 with TRBJ1-3; 7 positions agree with TRBD1. This CDR3 has 14 residues. Germline values: CDR1 SGHDN, CDR2 FVKESK. With V trimmed by 4 bases and J by 2 bases, 2 bases remained unmatched. The CDR3 nucleotides are TGTGCCAGCAGCCTACAGGGGACTGGAAACACCATATATTTT. This codes for CASSLQGTGNTIYF.